These T cell receptor beta chains were read from a single sample in a study of T cell clones after liver transplantation. Here immunoSEQ multiplex PCR was the method, and the copy in TCRdb shows in-frame clones only, minus some. The sample consists of 45,000 to 60,000 clones, less than 75% of them appearing once. The sample here was CD4+ T cells from blood, taken at the 22-month timepoint. The source is a human patient who received a liver transplant. Some T cells may possibly be graft donor cells. CDR3s include the opening cysteine and the closing phenylalanine or tryptophan. A D gene is named only where the DNA matches it firmly. Clone size is shown for a subset of rows, as once, few, many or a class of expanded clone.

>.|TRBV7-9|TRBJ2-7|.
CASSLARGGRGSTYEQYF
TGTGCCAGCAGCTTAGCGCGTGGGGGCAGAGGGAGTACCTACGAGCAGTACTTC
>.|TRBV5-3|TRBJ1-5|.
CARSLSVAIHSNQPQHF
TGTGCCAGAAGCTTGAGCGTCGCGATACATAGCAATCAGCCCCAGCATTTT
>.|TRBV28|TRBJ1-2|.
CASSRVTSTF
TGTGCCAGCAGTAGGGTGACGAGCACCTTC
>.|TRBV28|TRBJ1-2|.
CASSLGVGGYGYTF
TGTGCCAGCAGTTTAGGGGTCGGCGGCTATGGCTACACCTTC
>.|TRBV10-3|TRBJ2-7|.
CAVWTLEGEQYF
TGTGCCGTCTGGACCTTAGAGGGTGAGCAGTACTTC
>.|TRBV18|TRBJ2-1|.
CASSPSARDGHNEQFF
TGTGCCAGCTCACCATCCGCCAGGGATGGCCACAATGAGCAGTTCTTC
>.|TRBV28|TRBJ1-5|few
CAGQDSNQPQHF
TGTGCCGGCCAGGATAGCAATCAGCCCCAGCATTTT
>.|TRBV15|TRBJ2-7|.
CATSSTLDSGEQYF
TGTGCCACCAGCTCCACCCTCGACTCGGGCGAGCAGTACTTC
>TRBD1|TRBV7-2|TRBJ2-7|.
CASSTRGTGVYEQYF
TGTGCCAGCTCGACAAGGGGGACAGGGGTATACGAGCAGTACTTC
>.|TRBV10-3|TRBJ2-7|.
CAISDFHSYEQYF
TGTGCCATCAGTGACTTTCATTCCTACGAGCAGTACTTC